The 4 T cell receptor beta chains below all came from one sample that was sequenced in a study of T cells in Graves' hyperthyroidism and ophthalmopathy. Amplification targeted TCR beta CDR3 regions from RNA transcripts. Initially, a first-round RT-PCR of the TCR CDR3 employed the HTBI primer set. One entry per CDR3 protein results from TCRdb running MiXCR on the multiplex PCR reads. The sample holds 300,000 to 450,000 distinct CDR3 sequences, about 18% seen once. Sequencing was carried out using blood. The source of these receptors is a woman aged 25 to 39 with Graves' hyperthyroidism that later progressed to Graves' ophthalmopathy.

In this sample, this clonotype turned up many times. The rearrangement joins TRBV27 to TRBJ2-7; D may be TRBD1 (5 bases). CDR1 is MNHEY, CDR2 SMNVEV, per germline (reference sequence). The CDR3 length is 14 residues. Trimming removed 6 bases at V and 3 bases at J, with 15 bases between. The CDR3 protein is CASSHITGDYEQYF. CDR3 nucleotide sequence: TGTGCCAGCAGCCATATAACAGGAGACTACGAGCAGTACTTC.

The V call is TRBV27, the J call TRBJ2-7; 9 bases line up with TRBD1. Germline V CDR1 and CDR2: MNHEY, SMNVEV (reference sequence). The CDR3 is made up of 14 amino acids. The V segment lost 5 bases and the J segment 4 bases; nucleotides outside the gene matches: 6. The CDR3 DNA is TGTGCCAGCAGTCTGACAGGGGGTCGATACGAGCAGTACTTC. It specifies CASSLTGGRYEQYF.

The CDR3 nucleotides read TGTGCCATCAGTGAGTCGGGTGGGGTGGGGACCCGCTTCTACAATGAGCAGTTCTTC. Amino acids: CAISESGGVGTRFYNEQFF. The chain carries TRBV10-3 and TRBJ2-1; D is tentatively TRBD1 or TRBD2 (5 bases each). Germline V CDR1 and CDR2: ENHRY, SYGVKD. This CDR3 has 19 amino acids. Trimming cost V 0 bases and J 3 bases, with 21 bases left between them.

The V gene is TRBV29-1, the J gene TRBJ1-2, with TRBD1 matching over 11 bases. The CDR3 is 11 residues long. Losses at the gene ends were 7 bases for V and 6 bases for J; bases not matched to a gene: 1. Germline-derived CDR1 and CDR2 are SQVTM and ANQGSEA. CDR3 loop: CSGGQGDGYTF. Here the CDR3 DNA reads TGCAGCGGGGGACAGGGGGATGGCTACACCTTC.